Presented here are 32 T cell receptor beta chains from one specimen sequenced in a study of cytomegalovirus exposure and HLA in healthy donors. With 60 Vbeta and 13 Jbeta primers, the PCR was carried out. Some clones are missing from TCRdb's copy, which holds only in-frame ones; the method was immunoSEQ multiplex PCR. The sample lists around 110,000 clones, around three quarters occurring once. The specimen sequenced was PBMCs. The receptors originated from a man in his thirties or forties in good health and CMV-seropositive.

V gene TRBV28 combines with J gene TRBJ2-4; 7 bases map to TRBD1. With V trimmed by 6 bases and J by 4 bases, 6 bases remained unmatched. Germline V CDR1 and CDR2: MDHEN, SYDVKM. The length of the CDR3 is 14 residues. The CDR3 spells CASSSGQFKNIQYF. Here the CDR3 DNA reads TGTGCCAGCAGCTCGGGACAGTTTAAAAACATTCAGTACTTC.

V is TRBV29-1 and J is TRBJ1-2, with D tentatively TRBD1 (5 bases). The length of the CDR3 is 13 residues. Germline lookup yields CDR1 SQVTM and CDR2 ANQGSEA. Trimming left V 4 bases short and J 4 bases short, with 13 bases between. CDR3 coding DNA: TGCAGCGTTGTGCAGGGTGGTCTCTATGGCTACACCTTC. It encodes CSVVQGGLYGYTF.

In regard to this clone: Compared with germline, one end of the junction differs, possibly owing to a read error. The rearrangement joins TRBV7-9 to TRBJ1-4; 7 bases are shared with TRBD1. The CDR3 covers 15 residues. Germline V gives CDR1 SEHNR, CDR2 FQNEAQ (reference sequence). CDR3 region: CASSPEGATNEKLFF. DNA for the CDR3: TGTGCCAGCAGCCCAGAGGGGGCAACCAATGAAAAACTGTTTTTT.

The V gene is TRBV5-6, the J gene TRBJ2-5; 8 positions agree with TRBD1. Germline CDR1 reads SGHDT; CDR2 reads YYEEEE. With 0 bases clipped from V and 5 bases from J, the junction kept 15 bases outside the gene matches. The CDR3 totals 18 residues. The CDR3 DNA reads as TGTGCCAGCAGCTTGGGACCGGACAGGGCTGGTTTCGGTGAGACCCAGTACTTC. Encoded protein: CASSLGPDRAGFGETQYF.

This rearrangement joins TRBV4-2 to TRBJ1-2, with TRBD1 as a possible D gene (5 bases). Trimming stripped 1 base from V and 0 bases from J, with 6 bases between. Germline V gene lookup returns CDR1 LGHNA and CDR2 YNFKEQ. The CDR3 extends over 14 amino acids. The CDR3 nucleotides are TGTGCCAGCAGCCAAGGGACAACTAACTATGGCTACACCTTC. Translating it yields CASSQGTTNYGYTF.

The rearrangement links TRBV7-8 to TRBJ2-5, with D tentatively TRBD1 (5 bases). The V and J ends lost 0 bases and 3 bases respectively, with 11 bases between them. CDR3 length: 15 residues. The V gene's germline CDR1 is SGHVS and CDR2 FQNEAQ. DNA for the CDR3: TGTGCCAGCAGCTTAGCAGGACATCCCGAAGAGACCCAGTACTTC. Amino acids: CASSLAGHPEETQYF.

The chain couples TRBV7-9 to TRBJ1-5; D gene unclear. The CDR3 is 12 amino acids. The ends were cut back, 5 bases at V and 8 bases at J, with 10 bases in the middle. Germline V CDR1 and CDR2: SEHNR, FQNEAQ (reference sequence). The CDR3 loop reads CASSLTEEPQHF. The CDR3 coding sequence is TGTGCCAGCAGCCTGACGGAGGAGCCCCAGCATTTT.

The V call is TRBV4-3, the J call TRBJ2-3, with TRBD2 matching 8 bases. The CDR3 loop spans 15 amino acids. The germline gives CDR1 LGHNA, CDR2 YSLEER. With V trimmed by 4 bases and J by 1 base, 4 bases remained unmatched. CDR3 DNA sequence: TGCGCCAGCAGCCCTGCTAGCGGGCGCACAGATACGCAGTATTTT. Translation gives CASSPASGRTDTQYF.

The chain joins TRBV2 to TRBJ2-3; 9 bases are a match to TRBD1. Germline loops: CDR1 SNHLY, CDR2 FYNNEI. The junction had 3 bases not matched to a gene; V was cut back by 5 bases and J by 3 bases. The CDR3 loop spans 14 amino acids. Here the CDR3 DNA reads TGTGCCAGCAGTTGGGACAGGGCGACAGATACGCAGTATTTT. Translating gives CASSWDRATDTQYF.

The chain links TRBV6-5 to TRBJ1-4; D ambiguous. From germline, CDR1 is MNHEY and CDR2 SVGAGI. V lost 5 bases to trimming and J lost 8 bases, with 15 bases between them. The CDR3 is made up of 14 amino acids. CDR3 amino acids: CASSGLLGGEKLFF. The CDR3 nucleotides are TGTGCCAGCAGTGGATTGCTGGGAGGGGAAAAACTGTTTTTT.

The chain has TRBV11-2 and TRBJ1-5; 7 bases agree with TRBD1. Trimming took 1 base from V and 2 from J; bases not matched to a gene: 5. The CDR3 consists of 16 residues. CDR1 is SGHAT, CDR2 FQNNGV, per germline. The CDR3 sequence is CASSLGRGGGNQPQHF. The CDR3 bases are TGTGCCAGCAGCTTAGGAAGAGGGGGCGGCAATCAGCCCCAGCATTTT. The whole variable domain, remainder taken from reference TRBV11-2 and TRBJ1-5, is EAGVAQSPRYKIIEKRQSVAFWCNPISGHATLYWYQQILGQGPKLLIQFQNNGVVDDSQLPKDRFSAERLKGVDSTLKIQPAKLEDSAVYLCASSLGRGGGNQPQHFGDGTRLSIL.

The CDR3 DNA follows: TGTGCCAGCAGTTCCCGCGGAGCGAGAGGCACAGATACGCAGTATTTT. The encoded protein is CASSSRGARGTDTQYF. This chain joins TRBV6-6 and TRBJ2-3, with D hard to call. CDR1 and CDR2 (germline): MNHNY, SVGAGI (reference sequence). CDR3 length: 16 residues. Trimming shortened V by 4 bases and J by 1 base, and 15 bases separated the two germline ends.

This sequence joins TRBV11-3 and TRBJ2-5; D possibly corresponds to TRBD1 (6 bases). The J call may be in error: the DNA end matches TRBJ2-7 better. Germline CDR1 reads SGHNT; CDR2 reads YENEEA. The CDR3 runs to 14 residues. In DNA, the CDR3 is TGTGCCAGCAGCCGCCGGGACAAACCCTACGAGCAGTACTTC. Its translation: CASSRRDKPYEQYF.

The genes are TRBV19 and TRBJ1-1; 10 nucleotides agree with TRBD1. The CDR3 loop spans 17 amino acids. With 7 bases clipped from V and 3 bases from J, the junction kept 14 bases outside the gene matches. Per the germline V gene, CDR1 is LNHDA and CDR2 is SQIVND (reference sequence). CDR3 sequence reads: CASTTRDRGRGDTEAFF. CDR3 sequence (DNA): TGTGCCAGTACCACCCGGGACAGGGGCAGGGGCGACACTGAAGCTTTCTTT.

This chain links TRBV5-5 with TRBJ2-7; D unresolved. V lost 2 bases and J 1 base, leaving 7 bases between the germline ends. The CDR3 spans 13 residues. CDR1 and CDR2 (germline): SGHKS, YYEKEE (reference sequence). CDR3 coding DNA: TGTGCCAGCAGCTTCGGTTATTCCTACGAGCAGTACTTC. It specifies CASSFGYSYEQYF.

A word on this clone: A junction end diverges from the germline sequence, so it may reflect a read error. The rearrangement uses TRBV7-8 and TRBJ2-6; D is possibly TRBD1 (5 bases). This CDR3 has 17 amino acids. Germline loops: CDR1 SGHVS, CDR2 FQNEAQ. The CDR3 DNA reads TGTGCCAGCAGTCGCAGACGAAATAGCTCTGGGGCCAACGGCCTGACTTTC. It is translated as CASSRRRNSSGANGLTF.

Notes on this clone: One end of the junction fails to match germline, which may point to a read error. V is TRBV12-5 and J is TRBJ2-4, with TRBD2 matching over 8 bases. The CDR3 has 15 amino acids. Per the germline V gene, CDR1 is LGHNT and CDR2 is FRNRAP. The DNA of the CDR3 is TGTGCTAGTGGTGCCACGGGGGGGGCCAAAAACAGTCAGTACTTC. Protein sequence: CASGATGGAKNSQYF.

The chain is built from TRBV18 and TRBJ1-4; weak D call: TRBD1 (5 bases). The CDR3 contains 16 residues. V was cut by 1 base and J by 5 bases, with 14 bases left in between. From germline, CDR1 is KGHSH and CDR2 LQKENI. The DNA of the CDR3 is TGTGCCAGCTCACCACTCTTCGAACAGGACAATGAAAAACTGTTTTTT. It specifies CASSPLFEQDNEKLFF. Supplemented by reference TRBV18 and TRBJ1-4, the full variable domain reads NAGVMQNPRHLVRRRGQEARLRCSPMKGHSHVYWYRQLPEEGLKFMVYLQKENIIDESGMPKERFSAEFPKEGPSILRIQQVVRGDSAAYFCASSPLFEQDNEKLFFGSGTQLSVL.

The chain combines TRBV5-1 with TRBJ2-7, with D possibly matching TRBD2 (6 bases). V was cut by 0 bases and J by 4 bases, with 14 bases left in between. Germline CDR1 is SGHRS and CDR2 is YFSETQ. This CDR3 spans 15 amino acids. The CDR3 DNA sequence: TGCGCCAGCAGCTTGGAGCTGGGAGGCATTTACGAGCAGTACTTC. Its protein is CASSLELGGIYEQYF.

The chain joins TRBV19 to TRBJ2-4; TRBD2 agrees at 10 bases. With V trimmed by 7 bases and J by 11 bases, 11 bases remained unmatched. Germline values: CDR1 LNHDA, CDR2 SQIVND (reference sequence). The CDR3 covers 14 residues. Written as DNA, the CDR3 is TGTGCCAGTACCTTGGCCGGGACTAGCGCAGTTCAGTACTTC. Protein: CASTLAGTSAVQYF.

The chain couples TRBV7-8 to TRBJ2-7; TRBD2 might be the D (6 bases). The germline gives CDR1 SGHVS, CDR2 FQNEAQ. This CDR3 contains 18 residues. The germline V and J ends were trimmed by 1 base and 2 bases, with 21 bases remaining between them. As DNA, the CDR3 is TGTGCCAGCAGCTTAGAGTTCTGGCGGGCTAGCGAGACCTACGAGCAGTACTTC. Residues: CASSLEFWRASETYEQYF. Filled out from reference TRBV7-8 and TRBJ2-7, the complete variable domain reads GAGVSQSPRYKVAKRGQDVALRCDPISGHVSLFWYQQALGQGPEFLTYFQNEAQLDKSGLPSDRFFAERPEGSVSTLKIQRTQQEDSAVYLCASSLEFWRASETYEQYFGPGTRLTVT.

The chain employs TRBV11-1 and TRBJ2-7, with 10 nucleotides matching TRBD2. Germline lookup yields CDR1 SGHAT and CDR2 FQDESV (reference sequence). J lost 1 base, V lost 2 bases, and 5 bases had no gene match. This CDR3 has 16 amino acids. CDR3 amino acids: CASSLLGTSASYEQYF. CDR3 DNA: TGTGCCAGCAGCTTATTGGGGACTAGCGCGTCCTACGAGCAGTACTTC. Filled out from reference TRBV11-1 and TRBJ2-7, the complete variable domain reads EAEVAQSPRYKITEKSQAVAFWCDPISGHATLYWYRQILGQGPELLVQFQDESVVDDSQLPKDRFSAERLKGVDSTLKIQPAELGDSAMYLCASSLLGTSASYEQYFGPGTRLTVT.

The table lists this clone with a few counts. One end of the junction is discordant with germline, which a read error may explain. The J gene is TRBJ2-1, the V gene TRBV6-5; 12 nucleotides line up with TRBD2. Germline CDR1 and CDR2: MNHEY and SVGAGI. The CDR3 totals 15 residues. For the CDR3, the DNA is TGTGCCAGCAGTGACTCGACTAGCGGGAGTGATGAGCAGTTCTTC. Amino acids: CASSDSTSGSDEQFF.

The chain joins TRBV4-2 to TRBJ1-6; weak D call: TRBD1 (6 bases). This CDR3 region has 17 residues. The V end lost 3 bases, the J end lost 6 bases, and 18 bases lay between the germline ends. CDR1 is LGHNA, CDR2 YNFKEQ, per germline. The CDR3 loop is CASSQSPQGSSNSPLHF. The CDR3, as DNA: TGTGCCAGCAGCCAGAGCCCACAGGGTAGTAGTAATTCACCCCTCCACTTT.

The chain is built from TRBV9 and TRBJ2-7; D might be TRBD2 (5 bases). The CDR3 consists of 15 residues. Trimming took off 1 base at V and 0 bases at J, with 11 bases between the two ends. Per the germline V gene, CDR1 is SGDLS and CDR2 is YYNGEE. The CDR3 protein is CASSVSTGSSYEQYF. In DNA form, the CDR3 reads TGTGCCAGCAGCGTATCAACGGGGAGCTCCTACGAGCAGTACTTC.

This clone has just a few counts. V is TRBV4-2 and J is TRBJ2-1; D may be TRBD2 (6 bases). Germline assignment: CDR1 LGHNA and CDR2 YNFKEQ. The V and J ends lost 0 bases and 15 bases respectively, with 18 bases between them. This CDR3 is 14 amino acids long. The CDR3 bases are TGTGCCAGCAGCCAAGATTTAGTCGAGGAGGGTGGGTTCTTC. It is translated as CASSQDLVEEGGFF.

The chain couples TRBV10-1 to TRBJ2-3; 7 positions agree with TRBD1. J gave up 2 bases and V 10 bases, and 6 bases lay outside the gene matches. This CDR3 region has 13 residues. In germline, CDR1 is WNHNN, CDR2 SYGVQD (reference sequence). The CDR3 protein is CAIGTAYTDTQYF. The CDR3 coding sequence is TGCGCCATCGGGACAGCTTACACAGATACGCAGTATTTT.

This chain uses TRBV4-2 with TRBJ1-5; possible D gene TRBD1, 6 bases. Germline CDR1 reads LGHNA; CDR2 reads YNFKEQ. This CDR3 is 14 amino acids long. Trimming took 0 bases from V and 9 from J, leaving 12 bases between them. The CDR3 region has the DNA TGTGCCAGCAGCCAAGAAGGGGGTTTGTGGCCCCAGCATTTT. It codes for CASSQEGGLWPQHF.

The chain uses TRBV5-4 and TRBJ2-2, with D maybe TRBD2 (7 bases). Germline CDR1 and CDR2: SGHNT and YYREEE (reference sequence). There are 16 residues in the CDR3. V was clipped by 1 base and J by 5 bases, with 15 bases between them. The CDR3 region has the DNA TGTGCCAGCAGCTTGATTGGCGGGGGCACAACCGGGGAGCTGTTTTTT. It is translated as CASSLIGGGTTGELFF.

The V gene is TRBV28, the J gene TRBJ1-6; 10 positions match TRBD1. V lost 5 bases and J lost 10; bases outside the gene matches: 17. The CDR3 runs 18 residues. In germline, CDR1 is MDHEN, CDR2 SYDVKM. CDR3 protein: CASSPSSGQGEFFSPLHF. Here the CDR3 DNA reads TGTGCCAGCAGTCCATCCAGCGGACAGGGGGAGTTTTTCTCACCCCTCCACTTT.

In the case of this clone: This same CDR3 is encoded by further DNA sequences in the sample. The chain has TRBV7-8 and TRBJ2-7; the match to TRBD2 covers 8 bases. CDR1 SGHVS and CDR2 FQNEAQ come from the germline V gene. The CDR3 runs 13 residues. V gave up 2 bases and J gave up 3 bases; unmatched junction bases: 0. CDR3 sequence (DNA): TGTGCCAGCAGCTTACTAGCGGGCTACGAGCAGTACTTC. It is translated as CASSLLAGYEQYF.

J is TRBJ2-3 and V is TRBV10-1, with D possibly TRBD2 on 5 matching bases. CDR3 length equals 18 residues. Trimming removed 6 bases at V and 4 bases at J, with 26 bases between. In germline, CDR1 is WNHNN, CDR2 SYGVQD (reference sequence). DNA of the CDR3: TGCGCCAGCAGCCGCACTAGTGATCCCCGCGAAGCCCCAGATACGCAGTATTTT. This translates into CASSRTSDPREAPDTQYF.